One T cell receptor (beta chain) is described in this entry. Its antigen is unidentified. The data were obtained in a study of blood T cells in healthy people across ages. Regarding the study as a whole: Unknown donor CMV status possibly confounded expanded clonotype changes. Roughly linear age-related decline in beta diversity appeared, significant by age about 37.

Each sample gave at least 6.5 million isolated PBMCs. In germline, CDR1 is MNHEY, CDR2 SMNVEV (reference sequence). Trimming removed 6 bases from V and 1 base from J, with 13 bases in between. This CDR3 has 15 amino acids. Next came a second PCR, run for roughly 6 to 11 cycles, which used a sample-barcoded 5' primer along with a J-beta primer mix. With 12 random nucleotides, a template-switch adaptor tagged each individual cDNA molecule. TCRdb itself ran the 5' RACE reads through MiXCR, one entry per CDR3 protein. The sample yields around 790,000 distinct CDR3 sequences, more than 40% seen once. The sequencing sample was made of blood. V is TRBV27 and J is TRBJ1-5, with a weak D call TRBD1 (6 bases). The origin of this receptor is a man between 60 and 75 years old in good health. CDR3: CASRLDSLSNQPQHF. As DNA, the CDR3 is TGTGCCAGCAGACTGGACAGCCTGAGCAATCAGCCCCAGCATTTT.